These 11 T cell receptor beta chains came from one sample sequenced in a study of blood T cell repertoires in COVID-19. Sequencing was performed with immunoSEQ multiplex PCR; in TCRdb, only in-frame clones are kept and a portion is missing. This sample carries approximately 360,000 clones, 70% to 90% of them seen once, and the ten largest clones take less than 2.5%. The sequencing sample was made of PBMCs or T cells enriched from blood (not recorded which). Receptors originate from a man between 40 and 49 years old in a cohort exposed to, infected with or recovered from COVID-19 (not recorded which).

The CDR3 nucleotides read TGTGCCAGCAGCTTAGGCGGGAGGTCGTCCTACGAGCAGTACTTC. This encodes CASSLGGRSSYEQYF. The chain uses TRBV13 and TRBJ2-7, with TRBD2 identical over 7 bases. J lost 1 base, V lost 0 bases, and 3 bases had no gene match. Germline CDR1 reads PRHDT; CDR2 reads FYEKMQ (reference sequence). The CDR3 totals 15 residues.

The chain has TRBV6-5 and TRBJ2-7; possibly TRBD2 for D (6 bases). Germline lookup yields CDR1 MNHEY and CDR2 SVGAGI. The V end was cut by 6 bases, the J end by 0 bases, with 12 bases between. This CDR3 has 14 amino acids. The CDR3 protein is CASRREATSYEQYF. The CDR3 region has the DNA TGTGCCAGCAGGAGGGAGGCTACCTCCTACGAGCAGTACTTC.

The CDR3 coding sequence is TGTGCCAGCAGAGGGACTAGCGGGAGTCATCCTGAGCAGTTCTTC. It codes for CASRGTSGSHPEQFF. This rearrangement joins TRBV9 to TRBJ2-1; 14 nucleotides agree with TRBD2. CDR1 is SGDLS, CDR2 YYNGEE, per germline. Trimming took 5 bases from V and 9 from J; bases not matched to a gene: 7. This CDR3 contains 15 residues.

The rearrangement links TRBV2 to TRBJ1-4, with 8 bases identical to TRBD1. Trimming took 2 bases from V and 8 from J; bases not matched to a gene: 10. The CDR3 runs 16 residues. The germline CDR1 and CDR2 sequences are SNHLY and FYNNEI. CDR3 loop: CASSEFGQGAGEKLFF. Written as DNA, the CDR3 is TGTGCCAGCAGTGAATTTGGGCAGGGGGCGGGCGAAAAACTGTTTTTT.

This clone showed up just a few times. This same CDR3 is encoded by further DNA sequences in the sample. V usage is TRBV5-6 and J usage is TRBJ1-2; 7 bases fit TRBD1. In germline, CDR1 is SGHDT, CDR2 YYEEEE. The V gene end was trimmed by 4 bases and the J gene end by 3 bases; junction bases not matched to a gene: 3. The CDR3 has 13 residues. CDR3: CASSLGQYYGYTF. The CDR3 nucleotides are TGTGCCAGCAGCCTGGGACAGTACTATGGCTACACCTTC.

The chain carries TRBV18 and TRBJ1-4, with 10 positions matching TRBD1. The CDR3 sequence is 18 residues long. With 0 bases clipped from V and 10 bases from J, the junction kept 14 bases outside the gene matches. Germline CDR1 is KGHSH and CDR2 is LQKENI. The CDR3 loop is CASSPPGQGRVMRGKLFF. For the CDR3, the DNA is TGTGCCAGCTCACCACCGGGACAGGGGCGAGTAATGAGAGGAAAACTGTTTTTT.

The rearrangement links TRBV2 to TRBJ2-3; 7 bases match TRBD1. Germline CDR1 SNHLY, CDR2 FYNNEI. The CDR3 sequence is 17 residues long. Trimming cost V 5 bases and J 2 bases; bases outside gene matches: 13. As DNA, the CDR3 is TGTGCCAGCAGTCTTCGACAGGGATTCGGGCTCACAGATACGCAGTATTTT. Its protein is CASSLRQGFGLTDTQYF.

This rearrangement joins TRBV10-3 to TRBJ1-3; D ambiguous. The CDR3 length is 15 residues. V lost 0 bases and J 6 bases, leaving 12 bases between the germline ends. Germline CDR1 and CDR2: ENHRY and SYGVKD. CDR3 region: CAISESGSFVNTIYF. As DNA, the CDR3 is TGTGCCATCAGTGAGTCTGGCAGTTTTGTAAACACCATATATTTT.

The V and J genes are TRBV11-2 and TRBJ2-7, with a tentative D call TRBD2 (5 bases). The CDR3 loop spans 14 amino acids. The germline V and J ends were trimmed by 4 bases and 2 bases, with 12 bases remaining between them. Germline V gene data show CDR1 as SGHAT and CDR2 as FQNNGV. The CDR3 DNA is TGTGCCAGCAGCTCTCGAGCGGAGCCCTACGAGCAGTACTTC. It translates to CASSSRAEPYEQYF.

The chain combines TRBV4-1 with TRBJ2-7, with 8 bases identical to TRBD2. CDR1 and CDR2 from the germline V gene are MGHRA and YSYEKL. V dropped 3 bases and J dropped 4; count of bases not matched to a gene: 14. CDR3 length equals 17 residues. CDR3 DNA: TGCGCCAGCAGCCACACCTCATTGGGACTAGAACGGTACGAGCAGTACTTC. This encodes CASSHTSLGLERYEQYF.

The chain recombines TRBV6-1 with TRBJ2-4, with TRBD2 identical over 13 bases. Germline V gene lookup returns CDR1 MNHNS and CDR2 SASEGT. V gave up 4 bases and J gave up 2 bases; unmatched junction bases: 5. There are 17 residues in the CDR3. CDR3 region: CASSAQLAGGTKNIQYF. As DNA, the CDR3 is TGTGCCAGCAGTGCTCAACTAGCGGGAGGGACCAAAAACATTCAGTACTTC.